These T cell receptor beta chains were read from a single sample in a study of shared clonotypes between healthy human individuals. Some clones are missing from TCRdb's copy, which holds only in-frame ones; the method was immunoSEQ multiplex PCR. The sample holds 950,000 to 1,100,000 clones, around 76% seen once. The sequenced sample consisted of memory CD4+ T cells sorted from blood. Every receptor here comes from a man aged 18 to 29 in good health. CDR3s include the opening cysteine and the closing phenylalanine or tryptophan. Fields, in order: V gene, J gene, CDR3 protein.

V: TRBV30; J: TRBJ1-1; CDR3: CAWSPTRFWSDTEAFF
V: TRBV9; J: TRBJ1-2; CDR3: CASSKGQGTNYGYTF
V: TRBV10-3; J: TRBJ2-3; CDR3: CAISDGIGGSDTQYF
V: TRBV5-6; J: TRBJ2-1; CDR3: CASSLLAGNYNEQFF
V: TRBV7-2; J: TRBJ1-5; CDR3: CASSSGESNQPQHF
V: TRBV18; J: TRBJ2-7; CDR3: CASSIGGGSYEQYF
V: TRBV12-5; J: TRBJ2-3; CDR3: CASGLVLGTGTGTQYF
V: TRBV7-2; J: TRBJ2-3; CDR3: CASRLTLAGGPADTQYF
V: TRBV20-1; J: NA; CDR3: CSAVYEQYF
V: TRBV19; J: TRBJ1-5; CDR3: CASSIMGSNQPQHF
V: TRBV6-5; J: TRBJ2-5; CDR3: CASSRQGIQETQYF
V: TRBV7-9; J: TRBJ1-3; CDR3: CASSLGAGNTIYF
V: TRBV10-3; J: TRBJ2-3; CDR3: CAIRLAENTATQYF
V: TRBV6-6; J: TRBJ2-5; CDR3: CASIQTQGLGETQYF
V: TRBV4-1; J: TRBJ1-2; CDR3: CASSPEGSSWHYGYTF
V: TRBV30; J: TRBJ1-1; CDR3: CAWTPRGRGTEAFF
V: TRBV6-5; J: TRBJ1-1; CDR3: CASSSRQVSGTEAFF
V: TRBV5-4; J: TRBJ2-7; CDR3: CASSLDPAAYEQYF
V: TRBV7-9; J: TRBJ2-7; CDR3: CASSPERGSYEQYF
V: TRBV10-2; J: TRBJ1-2; CDR3: CASRQGGSGKNGYTF
V: TRBV7-2; J: TRBJ2-1; CDR3: CASSGREVNEQFF
V: TRBV7-2; J: TRBJ2-7; CDR3: CASSGNNRGEQYF
V: TRBV4-3; J: TRBJ1-2; CDR3: CASSQDDRGSPYGYTF
V: TRBV5-1; J: TRBJ2-1; CDR3: CASSLDGTSSSEQFF
V: TRBV5-4; J: TRBJ1-6; CDR3: CASSFPGNNSPLHF
V: TRBV28; J: TRBJ1-2; CDR3: CASSLSGPYPDGYTF
V: TRBV7-9; J: TRBJ2-1; CDR3: CASSPGGWEAPEQFF
V: TRBV6-5; J: TRBJ2-7; CDR3: CASSPLGSYEQYF
V: TRBV7-2; J: TRBJ2-3; CDR3: CASSLLASDHSTDTQYF
V: TRBV5-4; J: TRBJ2-7; CDR3: CASSTPGLLSEQYF
V: TRBV29-1; J: TRBJ1-1; CDR3: CSSQTANTEAFF
V: TRBV28; J: TRBJ2-1; CDR3: CASSFPPLYEQFF
V: TRBV5-4; J: TRBJ1-1; CDR3: CASSSTLDSPEISF
V: TRBV5-4; J: TRBJ2-3; CDR3: CASSPGWETDTQYF
V: TRBV9; J: TRBJ2-5; CDR3: CASSQPARGREGTQYF
V: TRBV5-1; J: TRBJ2-7; CDR3: CASSPTSGSYEQYF
V: TRBV7-8; J: TRBJ2-7; CDR3: CASSFGEAREQYF
V: TRBV11-2; J: TRBJ1-2; CDR3: CASSTHRGLNGYTF
V: TRBV2; J: TRBJ2-7; CDR3: CASSVMQLSSYEQYF
V: TRBV7-8; J: TRBJ2-5; CDR3: CASSLSFAGGSGAYGETQYF
V: TRBV6-1; J: TRBJ2-2; CDR3: CASMSVSPGELFF
V: TRBV14; J: TRBJ2-1; CDR3: CASSPGLAALSSYNEQFF
V: TRBV6-5; J: TRBJ2-1; CDR3: CASSYFSGNEQFF
V: TRBV9; J: TRBJ2-5; CDR3: CASSVAGQGRETQYF
V: TRBV7-2; J: TRBJ2-3; CDR3: CASSLGASPTQYF
V: TRBV15; J: TRBJ2-2; CDR3: CATSRDRGNGGELFF
V: TRBV7-9; J: TRBJ1-3; CDR3: CASSATYSGNTIYF
V: TRBV19; J: TRBJ2-2; CDR3: CASSIEGARPGELFF
V: TRBV30; J: TRBJ2-7; CDR3: CAWGTNSYEQYF
V: TRBV5-8; J: TRBJ1-2; CDR3: CASSKGQGAYGYTF
V: TRBV14; J: TRBJ2-4; CDR3: CASSQEAAKNIQYF
V: TRBV9; J: TRBJ1-3; CDR3: CASSVGGTFSGNTIYF
V: TRBV5-4; J: TRBJ2-7; CDR3: CASSRRNSYEQYF